One and the same sample provided the 2 T cell receptor beta chains below, sequenced in a study of post-analysis software for immune sequencing data. Points from the study as a whole: Elevated frequency relative to controls characterized roughly 5 TRBV segments in patients, TRBV5-6, TRBV5-1 and TRBV20-1 among them.

These receptors lack a known antigen. Presence of unique molecular identifiers characterized the TCR beta cDNA libraries. TCRdb re-called the PCR reads with MiXCR, one entry per CDR3 protein. This sample has a few hundred thousand distinct CDR3 sequences; nearly 45% occur once, and the top ten carry 9% to 14%. Material: blood. The receptors stem from a girl between 10 and 17 years old with multiple sclerosis.

The V gene is TRBV6-1, the J gene TRBJ2-1; 11 nucleotides agree with TRBD1. The germline CDR1 and CDR2 sequences are MNHNS and SASEGT. The CDR3 runs to 15 residues. The ends lost 6 bases at V and 7 bases at J; junction bases unmatched: 8. The CDR3 nucleotides read TGTGCCAGCAGGATGAAAGGACAGGGGGCGAATGAGCAGTTCTTC. Translated, it gives CASRMKGQGANEQFF.

The chain is built from TRBV18 and TRBJ2-1; 8 positions match TRBD1. Trimming took 7 bases from V and 6 from J; bases not matched to a gene: 11. Germline V lookup: CDR1 KGHSH, CDR2 LQKENI. The CDR3 totals 15 residues. The chain's CDR3 is CASLSGGLLLNEQFF. CDR3 sequence (DNA): TGTGCCAGCTTATCAGGGGGCCTCCTTCTCAATGAGCAGTTCTTC.